Listed below are T cell receptor beta chains from one sample, sequenced in a study of blood T cell repertoires in COVID-19. This table comes from immunoSEQ multiplex PCR, and its TCRdb copy is limited to in-frame clones, with some not included. The table has hundreds of thousands of clones, 85% to 90% seen once. What was sequenced was peripheral blood. These TCRs come from a woman under 30 with acute or convalescent COVID-19. CDR3s include the opening cysteine and the closing phenylalanine or tryptophan. D genes are given only for firm matches. Size values are once, few and many counts, or a class for expanded clones, and some rows have none.

V gene	D gene	J gene	clone size	CDR3 protein	CDR3 DNA
TRBV12-5	-	TRBJ1-2	-	CASGFEVYGYTF	TGTGCTAGTGGTTTCGAGGTCTATGGCTACACCTTC
TRBV19	-	TRBJ1-2	-	CASSLGENDGYTF	TGTGCCAGTTCGCTCGGGGAAAACGATGGCTACACCTTC
TRBV14	-	TRBJ1-6	-	CASSLLDERSPLHF	TGTGCCAGCAGTCTCCTGGACGAGCGGTCACCCCTCCACTTT
TRBV6-6	TRBD1	TRBJ1-2	-	CASREQGAPGGYTF	TGTGCCAGCAGGGAACAGGGGGCACCGGGGGGCTACACCTTC
TRBV25-1	-	TRBJ2-7	-	CASSEYFPTGSYEQYF	TGTGCCAGCAGTGAATACTTCCCGACAGGATCCTACGAGCAGTACTTC
TRBV7-9	-	TRBJ1-4	-	CASSLETGLNEKLFF	TGTGCCAGCAGCTTAGAAACAGGGTTGAATGAAAAACTGTTTTTT
TRBV3-1/TRBV3-2	TRBD2	TRBJ2-3	-	CASSQGPSGGTDTQYF	TGTGCCAGCAGCCAAGGGCCTAGCGGGGGGACAGATACGCAGTATTTT
TRBV14	-	TRBJ1-1	-	CASSPLRVNTEAFF	TGTGCCAGCAGCCCCCTCAGGGTGAACACTGAAGCTTTCTTT
TRBV28	TRBD1	TRBJ1-2	once	CASSLQGGRGYTF	TGTGCCAGCAGTTTGCAAGGGGGCCGGGGCTACACCTTC
TRBV7-9	-	TRBJ2-7	-	CASSHTGGSVYEQYF	TGTGCCAGCAGCCACACCGGGGGAAGTGTCTACGAGCAGTACTTC
TRBV19	TRBD1	TRBJ1-6	-	CASSIMHDGRGHSGPLHF	TGTGCCAGTAGTATTATGCACGACGGCAGGGGGCATAGTGGACCCCTCCACTTT
TRBV5-1	-	TRBJ1-3	-	CASSFRGAGNTIYF	TGCGCCAGCAGCTTCAGGGGAGCTGGAAACACCATATATTTT
TRBV14	-	TRBJ1-2	-	CASSSNLWGQGGYTF	TGTGCCAGCAGCTCGAATCTTTGGGGACAAGGGGGCTACACCTTC
TRBV7-2	-	TRBJ1-3	once	CASSPAGVGNTIYF	TGTGCCAGCAGCCCCGCCGGGGTAGGAAACACCATATATTTT
TRBV6-6	-	TRBJ1-2	-	CASSRGGDYGYTF	TGTGCCAGCAGTAGAGGGGGGGACTATGGCTACACCTTC
TRBV2	TRBD2	TRBJ2-1	once	CASPGRDEQFF	TGTGCCAGCCCCGGGAGGGATGAGCAGTTCTTC
TRBV27	-	TRBJ1-5	-	CASSFSAEGNQPQHF	TGTGCCAGCAGTTTCTCGGCGGAGGGCAATCAGCCCCAGCATTTT
TRBV19	TRBD1	TRBJ1-2	-	CASSPETGVGNYGYTF	TGTGCCAGTAGTCCCGAGACAGGGGTAGGGAACTATGGCTACACCTTC
TRBV24-1	-	TRBJ2-3	-	CATSDPREGGAVSDTQYF	TGTGCCACCAGTGACCCCCGCGAGGGGGGGGCCGTATCAGATACGCAGTATTTT
TRBV30	TRBD1	TRBJ1-1	-	CARLPRQGGLEAFF	TGTGCCCGCCTCCCAAGACAGGGGGGACTCGAAGCTTTCTTT
TRBV18	TRBD1	TRBJ1-5	-	CASSPDRVGTQPQHF	TGTGCCAGCTCACCCGACAGGGTTGGAACACAGCCCCAGCATTTT
TRBV15	-	TRBJ1-1	once	CATSREDIGITEAFF	TGTGCCACCAGCAGAGAGGACATTGGGATCACTGAAGCTTTCTTT
TRBV7-9	TRBD1	TRBJ1-2	-	CASSETGSYGYTF	TGTGCCAGCAGCGAGACAGGGTCCTATGGCTACACCTTC
TRBV2	-	TRBJ1-1	-	CASSEILQGGTEAFF	TGTGCCAGCAGTGAGATACTGCAGGGAGGCACTGAAGCTTTCTTT
TRBV6-5	TRBD1	TRBJ1-2	-	CASTTRGRINGYTF	TGTGCCAGCACTACCAGGGGGCGCATCAATGGCTACACCTTC
TRBV6-4	TRBD2	TRBJ2-3	-	CASSEASGSTDTQYF	TGTGCCAGCAGTGAGGCTAGCGGGAGCACAGATACGCAGTATTTT
TRBV5-6	-	TRBJ1-1	-	CASSFGAAAEAFF	TGTGCCAGCAGCTTTGGAGCAGCGGCTGAAGCTTTCTTT
TRBV5-8	TRBD1	TRBJ1-5	few	CASRTDRGGNQPQHF	TGTGCCAGCAGAACCGACAGGGGGGGCAATCAGCCCCAGCATTTT
TRBV3-1/TRBV3-2	TRBD1	TRBJ1-2	once	CASSRRDRDNYGYTF	TGTGCCAGCAGCCGCCGGGACAGGGATAACTATGGCTACACCTTC
TRBV28	TRBD1	TRBJ1-2	-	CASSLSRGHGYTF	TGTGCCAGCAGTTTAAGCAGGGGGCATGGCTACACCTTC
TRBV13	-	TRBJ1-6	-	CASSGGGRGLYNSPLHF	TGTGCCAGCAGCGGGGGGGGTAGAGGGCTGTATAATTCACCCCTCCACTTT
TRBV6-5	-	TRBJ1-5	-	CATSRNREGNQPQHF	TGTGCCACCTCCCGGAACAGGGAAGGCAATCAGCCCCAGCATTTT
TRBV12-5	-	TRBJ1-2	-	CATQDGNNYGYTF	TGTGCTACTCAAGACGGGAATAACTATGGCTACACCTTC
TRBV11-2	TRBD1	TRBJ1-3	few	CASSPGTGSSGNTIYF	TGTGCCAGCAGCCCAGGGACAGGGTCGTCTGGAAACACCATATATTTT
TRBV30	TRBD1	TRBJ1-2	few	CAWIPGQGQNGYTF	TGTGCCTGGATTCCGGGACAGGGACAAAATGGCTACACCTTC
TRBV19	-	TRBJ1-5	few	CASSIVQASNQPQHF	TGTGCCAGTAGTATTGTCCAGGCCAGCAATCAGCCCCAGCATTTT
TRBV10-3	-	TRBJ1-2	once	CAISDGEPRRGYTF	TGTGCCATCAGTGATGGGGAGCCTAGGAGAGGCTACACCTTC
TRBV7-2	TRBD2	TRBJ2-7	once	CASSTLGGTYEQYF	TGTGCCAGCAGCACCCTGGGGGGGACCTACGAGCAGTACTTC
TRBV30	TRBD2	TRBJ2-3	-	CAWSVTSGGFTDTQYF	TGTGCCTGGAGTGTGACTAGCGGGGGATTCACAGATACGCAGTATTTT
TRBV18	TRBD1	TRBJ2-3	-	CASSPPGQGSKDTQYF	TGTGCCAGCTCACCACCGGGACAGGGATCAAAAGATACGCAGTATTTT